A single sample is the source of the 2 T cell receptor beta chains below, sequenced in a study of T-cell memory formation after mild COVID-19. TCRdb re-called the 5' RACE reads through MiXCR, storing one row per CDR3 protein. The repertoire holds roughly 120,000 distinct CDR3 sequences, with approximately 15% as singletons. Sequenced sample: PBMCs or a T cell subset sorted from them (not recorded which). All receptors come from an adult woman who had mild COVID-19 (a few samples of this study predate the infection). Cell type and time point are not known.

This clonotype was observed a handful of times. The chain uses TRBV12-3 or TRBV12-4 and TRBJ1-1, with D tentatively TRBD1 (5 bases). V shed 0 bases and J shed 0 bases, with 26 bases lying between them. The CDR3 covers 21 residues. The CDR3 loop reads CASSLAQPALWGEKLNTEAFF. The CDR3 bases are TGTGCCAGCAGTTTAGCGCAACCCGCCCTATGGGGGGAAAAACTGAACACTGAAGCTTTCTTT.

This clonotype was counted only a few times. The V and J genes are TRBV10-3 and TRBJ2-1, with TRBD2 identical over 11 bases. Germline CDR1 reads ENHRY; CDR2 reads SYGVKD. The CDR3 length is 16 residues. J lost 5 bases, V lost 3 bases, and 6 bases had no gene match. This chain's CDR3 is CAISDTSGSSHNEQFF. The CDR3 DNA follows: TGTGCCATCAGTGATACTAGCGGGAGTTCCCACAATGAGCAGTTCTTC.